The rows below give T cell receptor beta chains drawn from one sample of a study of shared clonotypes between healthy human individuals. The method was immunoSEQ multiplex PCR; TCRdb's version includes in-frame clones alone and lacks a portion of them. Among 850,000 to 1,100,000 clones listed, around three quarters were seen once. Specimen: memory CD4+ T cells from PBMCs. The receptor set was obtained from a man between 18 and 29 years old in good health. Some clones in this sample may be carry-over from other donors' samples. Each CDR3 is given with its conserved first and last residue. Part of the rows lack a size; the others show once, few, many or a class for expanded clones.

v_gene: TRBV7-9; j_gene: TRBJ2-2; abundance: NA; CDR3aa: CASSLVGNTGELFF
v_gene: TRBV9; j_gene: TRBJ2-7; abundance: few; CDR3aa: CASSPRASSYEQYF
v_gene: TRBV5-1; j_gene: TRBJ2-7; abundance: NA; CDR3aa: CASSGGLSLDEQYF
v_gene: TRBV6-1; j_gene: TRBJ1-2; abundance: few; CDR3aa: CASSEAMFPGPYGYTF
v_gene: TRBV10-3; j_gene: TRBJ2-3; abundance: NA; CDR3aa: CAISESGPLWAQYF
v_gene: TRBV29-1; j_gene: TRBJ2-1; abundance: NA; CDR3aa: CSVDWGRTISSYNEQFF
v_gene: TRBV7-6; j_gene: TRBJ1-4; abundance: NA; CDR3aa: CAVTGTPSNEKLFF
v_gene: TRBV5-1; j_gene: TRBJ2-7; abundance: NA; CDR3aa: CASSRDRVYEQYF
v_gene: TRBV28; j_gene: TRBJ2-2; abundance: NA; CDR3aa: CASKSGGRATGELFF
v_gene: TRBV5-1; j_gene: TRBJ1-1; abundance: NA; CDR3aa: CASSSGAPSTEAFF
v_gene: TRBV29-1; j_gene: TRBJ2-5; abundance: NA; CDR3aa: CSATPQGSPQETQYF
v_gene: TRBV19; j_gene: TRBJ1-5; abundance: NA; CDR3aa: CASGGRGIGSNQPQHF
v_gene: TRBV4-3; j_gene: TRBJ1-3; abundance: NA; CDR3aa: CASSRARDTGNTIYF
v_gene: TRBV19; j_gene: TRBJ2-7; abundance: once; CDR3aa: CASSFSGSSYEQYF
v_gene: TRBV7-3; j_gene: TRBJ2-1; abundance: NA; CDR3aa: CASSPDPPSSYNEQFF
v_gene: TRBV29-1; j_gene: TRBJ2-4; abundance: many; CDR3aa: CSVEGDRENIQYF
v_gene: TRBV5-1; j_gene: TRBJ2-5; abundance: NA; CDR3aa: CASSPGTDRGWETQYF
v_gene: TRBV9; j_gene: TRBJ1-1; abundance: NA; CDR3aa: CASSVAAIANTEAFF
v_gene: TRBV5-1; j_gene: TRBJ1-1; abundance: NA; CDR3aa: CASSLLTGSTEAFF
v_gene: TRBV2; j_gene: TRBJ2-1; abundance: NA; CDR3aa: CASSEAGHLSVF
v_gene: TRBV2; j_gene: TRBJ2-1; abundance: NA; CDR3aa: CASSDIPRGTTNEQFF
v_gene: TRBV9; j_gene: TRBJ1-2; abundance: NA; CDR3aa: CASSAGDSAGYTF
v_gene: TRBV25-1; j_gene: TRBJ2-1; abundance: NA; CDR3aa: CASSEKPYRMVYNEQFF
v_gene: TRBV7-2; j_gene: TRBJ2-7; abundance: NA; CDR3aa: CASSRASLADEQYF
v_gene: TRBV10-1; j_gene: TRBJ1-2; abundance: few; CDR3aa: CASSPGQGGGYTF
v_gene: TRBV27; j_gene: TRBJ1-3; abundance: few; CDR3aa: CASKMASGNTIYF
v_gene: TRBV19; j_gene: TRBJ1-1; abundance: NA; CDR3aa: CASTPGPGVTEAFF
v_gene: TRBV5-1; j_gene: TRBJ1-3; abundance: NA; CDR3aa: CASSVGYSTGNTIYF
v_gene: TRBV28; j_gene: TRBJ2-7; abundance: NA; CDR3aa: CASGADYEQYF
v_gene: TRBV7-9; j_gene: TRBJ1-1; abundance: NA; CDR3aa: CASSLRAGVSTEAFF
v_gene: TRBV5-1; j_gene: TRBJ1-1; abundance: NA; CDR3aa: CASSPQAYTEAFF
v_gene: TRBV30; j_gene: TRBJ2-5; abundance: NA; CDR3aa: CAWSGGETQYF
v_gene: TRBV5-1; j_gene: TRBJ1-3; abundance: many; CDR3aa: CASSPGGLVSSGNTIYF
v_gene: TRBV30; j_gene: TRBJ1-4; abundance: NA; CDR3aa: CAWGQSNEKLFF
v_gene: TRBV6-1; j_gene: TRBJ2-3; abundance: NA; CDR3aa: CASMGKRETDTQYF
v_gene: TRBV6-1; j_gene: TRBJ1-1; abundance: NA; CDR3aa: CASSEYLTGEAFF
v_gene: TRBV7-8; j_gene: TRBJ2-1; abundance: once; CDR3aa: CASSFAGTSGTTSYNEQFF
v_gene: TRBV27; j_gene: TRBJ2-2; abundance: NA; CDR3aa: CASSLLSGELFF
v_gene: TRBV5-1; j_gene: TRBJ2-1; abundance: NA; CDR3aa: CASSPGLAGAYNEQFF
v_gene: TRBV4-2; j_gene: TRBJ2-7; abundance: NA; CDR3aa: CASSQDQWGYEQYF
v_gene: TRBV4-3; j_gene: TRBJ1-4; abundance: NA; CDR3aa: CASSPPGTDNEKLFF
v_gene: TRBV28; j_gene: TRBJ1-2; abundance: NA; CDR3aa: CASRDAANYGYTF
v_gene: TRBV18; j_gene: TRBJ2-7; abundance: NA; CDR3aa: CASSPLLLDEQYF
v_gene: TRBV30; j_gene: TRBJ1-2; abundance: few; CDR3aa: CAWSTLGQGGGYTF
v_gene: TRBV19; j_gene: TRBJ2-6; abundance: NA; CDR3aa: CASRPTGAGANVLTF
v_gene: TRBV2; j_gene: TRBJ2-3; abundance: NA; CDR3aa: CASSVSPGRSDTQYF
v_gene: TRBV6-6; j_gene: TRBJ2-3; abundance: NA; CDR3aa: CASASGTDTQYF
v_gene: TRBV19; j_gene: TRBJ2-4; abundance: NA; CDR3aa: CASSMAGVSAKNIQYF
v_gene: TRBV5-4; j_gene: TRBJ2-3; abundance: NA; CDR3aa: CASSGSGSLTDTQYF
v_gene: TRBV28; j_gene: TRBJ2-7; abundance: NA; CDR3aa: CASRGGPRSPYEQYF
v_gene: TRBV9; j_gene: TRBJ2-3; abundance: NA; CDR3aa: CASSAQPKFTDTQYF
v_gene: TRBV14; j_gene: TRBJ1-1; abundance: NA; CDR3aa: CASQKDMNTEAFF
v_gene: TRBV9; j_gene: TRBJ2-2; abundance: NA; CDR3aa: CASSPFGLGTGELFF
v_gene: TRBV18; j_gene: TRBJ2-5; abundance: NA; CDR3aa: CASSPTSGSEETQYF
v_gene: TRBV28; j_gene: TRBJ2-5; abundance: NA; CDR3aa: CASSEMTGEETQYF